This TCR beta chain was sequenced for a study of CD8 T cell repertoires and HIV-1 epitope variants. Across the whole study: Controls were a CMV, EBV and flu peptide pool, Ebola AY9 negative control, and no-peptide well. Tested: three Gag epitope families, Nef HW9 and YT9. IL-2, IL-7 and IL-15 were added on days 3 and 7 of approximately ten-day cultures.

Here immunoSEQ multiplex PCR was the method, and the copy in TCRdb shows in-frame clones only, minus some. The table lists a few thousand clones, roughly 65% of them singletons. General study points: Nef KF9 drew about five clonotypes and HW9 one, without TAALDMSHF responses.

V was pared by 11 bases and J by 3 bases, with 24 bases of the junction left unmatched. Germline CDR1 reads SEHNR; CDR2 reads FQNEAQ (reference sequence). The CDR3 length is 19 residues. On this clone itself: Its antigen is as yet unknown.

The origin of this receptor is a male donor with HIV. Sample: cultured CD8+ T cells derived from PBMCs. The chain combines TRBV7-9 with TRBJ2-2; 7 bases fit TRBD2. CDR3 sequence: CAGSGGEAPLRADTGELFF. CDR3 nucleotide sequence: TGTGCCGGATCTGGGGGGGAGGCCCCCCTAAGAGCGGACACCGGGGAGCTGTTTTTT.